A selection of T cell receptor beta chains follows, all from one sample in a study of blood T cell repertoires in COVID-19. TCRdb keeps only in-frame clones here, not all; method: immunoSEQ multiplex PCR. The sample lists approximately 350,000 clones, 80% to 90% occurring once. Sample: peripheral blood. The receptors here all came from a man aged 30 to 45 with active or convalescent COVID-19. Each CDR3 is given with its conserved first and last residue.

>TRBV2|TRBJ1-3
CASRYRTGDQGNTIYF
>TRBV19|TRBJ1-1
CASSTAGLQGNTEAFF
>TRBV6-1|TRBJ1-6
CASSEVGGRGNSPLHF
>TRBV9|TRBJ1-5
CASSDGQGQPQHF
>TRBV7-2|TRBJ1-6
CASSVTGVSPLHF
>TRBV9|TRBJ1-4
CASSVEGTDFEKLFF
>TRBV28|TRBJ2-2
CASSALGGLDTGELFF
>TRBV30|TRBJ1-1
CAWSRGTEAFF
>TRBV5-1|TRBJ2-7
CASSLLTGLRYEQYF
>TRBV7-8|TRBJ1-2
CASSFRGQPHGYTF
>TRBV7-2|TRBJ2-2
CASSPTQTGELFF
>TRBV2|TRBJ2-7
CASMEEYEQYF
>TRBV7-3|TRBJ2-3
CASSFLSRGDTQYF
>TRBV14|TRBJ1-1
CASSHEFGGKAFF
>TRBV29-1|TRBJ2-7
CSVRAGTGTYLYEQYF
>TRBV11-1|TRBJ2-7
CASSPDGLGPYEQYF
>TRBV11-3|TRBJ2-1
CASSHPLAGDGNEQFF
>TRBV6-2/TRBV6-3|TRBJ2-6
CASSSVRAGGANVLTF
>TRBV5-1|TRBJ2-1
CASSFSGERYEQFF
>TRBV19|TRBJ2-3
CATSGLLTDTQYF
>TRBV7-2|TRBJ1-2
CASSLLQGEGYTF
>TRBV7-9|TRBJ2-1
CASSLAGGTYNEQFF
>TRBV7-6|TRBJ2-5
CASSLAGSETQYF
>TRBV5-1|TRBJ2-5
CASSLGSGGAGVEETQYF
>TRBV28|TRBJ2-1
CASSLTSTEQFF
>TRBV10-3|TRBJ1-4
CATRTVATNEKLFF
>TRBV11-3|TRBJ2-3
CASSPGLSSSTDTQYF
>TRBV28|TRBJ1-1
CASSLGTGVTEAFF
>TRBV19|TRBJ2-1
CASSIEYNEQFF
>TRBV19|TRBJ1-2
CASSIGPGAGYGYTF
>TRBV27|TRBJ1-6
CASSGGFINSPLHF
>TRBV7-7|TRBJ2-1
CASSSKTSSYNEQFF
>TRBV3-1/TRBV3-2|TRBJ2-1
CASSQGLAIHEQFF